Below, 12 T cell receptor beta chains from the same sample are listed, as sequenced in a study of T cell responses to AZD1222 COVID-19 vaccine. TCRdb's copy holds only in-frame clones and misses some; the assay was immunoSEQ multiplex PCR. Of 75,000 to 95,000 clones listed, approximately 90% are singletons. The starting material was peripheral blood, obtained on day 0 of AZD1222 vaccination. These receptors originate from an adult in good health.

The chain has TRBV20-1 and TRBJ1-2; tentatively, D is TRBD1 (5 bases). CDR3 length: 11 amino acids. Germline loops: CDR1 DFQATT, CDR2 SNEGSKA (reference sequence). V was pared by 1 base and J by 7 bases, with 7 bases between. DNA for the CDR3: TGCAGTGCTAGAGCCGGGGGTGGCTACACCTTC. This sequence encodes CSARAGGGYTF.

The CDR3, as DNA: TGTGCCATCTCTCCACCAAGCACAGATACGCAGTATTTT. Protein product: CAISPPSTDTQYF. V usage is TRBV10-3 and J usage is TRBJ2-3; D not certain. The V and J ends lost 8 bases and 0 bases respectively, with 9 bases between them. Per germline, CDR1 ENHRY and CDR2 SYGVKD. The CDR3 covers 13 residues.

The chain employs TRBV18 and TRBJ1-5; TRBD1 might be the D (5 bases). CDR1 and CDR2 from the germline V gene are KGHSH and LQKENI. Trimming shortened V by 3 bases and J by 3 bases, and 12 bases separated the two germline ends. This CDR3 spans 15 amino acids. DNA for the CDR3: TGTGCCAGCTCACCTCAAGACAGTTTCAATCAGCCCCAGCATTTT. Protein: CASSPQDSFNQPQHF.

The rearrangement links TRBV18 to TRBJ1-5; D is unclear. Germline V gene data show CDR1 as KGHSH and CDR2 as LQKENI. This CDR3 region has 13 residues. Trimming pared 2 bases from V and 4 bases from J, leaving 6 bases between. The CDR3 region is CASSPVPNQPQHF. CDR3 nucleotide sequence: TGTGCCAGCTCACCAGTCCCGAATCAGCCCCAGCATTTT. Supplemented by reference TRBV18 and TRBJ1-5, the full variable domain reads NAGVMQNPRHLVRRRGQEARLRCSPMKGHSHVYWYRQLPEEGLKFMVYLQKENIIDESGMPKERFSAEFPKEGPSILRIQQVVRGDSAAYFCASSPVPNQPQHFGDGTRLSIL.

The chain employs TRBV12-3 or TRBV12-4 and TRBJ1-1; D gene ambiguous. The V and J ends lost 1 base and 0 bases respectively, with 3 bases between them. The CDR3 runs 13 residues. The CDR3 is CASSLVVNTEAFF. The CDR3 bases are TGTGCCAGCAGTTTAGTGGTGAACACTGAAGCTTTCTTT.

Of note for this clone: The same CDR3 also results from other DNA sequences found in this sample. This rearrangement joins TRBV24-1 to TRBJ2-3, with TRBD2 matching 16 bases. Germline CDR1 is KGHDR and CDR2 is SFDVKD. The CDR3 covers 16 residues. V dropped 3 bases and J dropped 6; count of bases not matched to a gene: 2. CDR3 amino acids: CATSDPGLAGGDTQYF. CDR3 bases: TGTGCCACCAGTGATCCGGGACTAGCGGGAGGGGATACGCAGTATTTT.

This chain uses TRBV7-8 with TRBJ1-3; tentatively, D is TRBD1 (5 bases). Germline CDR1 reads SGHVS; CDR2 reads FQNEAQ. This CDR3 region has 15 residues. V was cut by 5 bases and J by 4 bases, with 15 bases left in between. The CDR3 sequence: CASSLDSKWGNTIYF. CDR3 sequence (DNA): TGTGCCAGCAGCCTCGACAGTAAATGGGGAAACACCATATATTTT.

The chain uses TRBV27 and TRBJ1-2; 9 nucleotides line up with TRBD1. The germline V gene encodes CDR1 MNHEY and CDR2 SMNVEV (reference sequence). V shed 2 bases and J 2 bases; nucleotides not matched to a gene: 3. CDR3 length: 15 residues. CDR3: CASSLSTGGNYGYTF. CDR3 bases: TGTGCCAGCAGTTTAAGTACAGGGGGCAACTATGGCTACACCTTC.

The chain employs TRBV6-1 and TRBJ2-7; D is uncertain. Germline V lookup: CDR1 MNHNS, CDR2 SASEGT. The V and J ends lost 1 base and 0 bases respectively, with 7 bases between them. The CDR3 is 14 residues long. The CDR3: CASSEGYGSYEQYF. The CDR3 coding sequence is TGTGCCAGCAGTGAAGGTTATGGCTCCTACGAGCAGTACTTC.

The rearrangement links TRBV7-9 to TRBJ1-2; no firm D call. The V end lost 2 bases, the J end lost 4 bases, and 11 bases lay between the germline ends. This CDR3 has 14 amino acids. Per the germline V gene, CDR1 is SEHNR and CDR2 is FQNEAQ (reference sequence). CDR3 coding DNA: TGTGCCAGCAGCTTAAGCACGGGGTCCTATGGCTACACCTTC. Translating gives CASSLSTGSYGYTF.

The chain recombines TRBV9 with TRBJ1-4, with D possibly TRBD1 on 5 matching bases. This CDR3 contains 14 residues. V lost 3 bases and J 5 bases, leaving 11 bases between the germline ends. Germline loops: CDR1 SGDLS, CDR2 YYNGEE. In nucleotides, the CDR3 is TGTGCCAGCAGCGCCCCGGGACGGAATGAAAAACTGTTTTTT. Encoded protein: CASSAPGRNEKLFF. Supplemented by reference TRBV9 and TRBJ1-4, the full variable domain reads DSGVTQTPKHLITATGQRVTLRCSPRSGDLSVYWYQQSLDQGLQFLIQYYNGEERAKGNILERFSAQQFPDLHSELNLSSLELGDSALYFCASSAPGRNEKLFFGSGTQLSVL.

J is TRBJ1-5 and V is TRBV7-2, with unresolved D. CDR1 and CDR2 (germline): SGHTA, FQGNSA. Trimming pared 3 bases from V and 2 bases from J, leaving 5 bases between. The CDR3 extends over 13 amino acids. CDR3 bases: TGTGCCAGCAGCTTCGGAGGCAATCAGCCCCAGCATTTT. It is translated as CASSFGGNQPQHF.